This T cell receptor beta chain was captured by sequencing in a study of cytomegalovirus exposure and HLA in healthy donors. Study in general: Out of fewer than 500 genotyped donors, about 80% belonged to the Caucasian-associated ancestry cluster. Regarding the study as a whole: CMV serostatus was the only recorded immune exposure for donors. It was assumed in the presence/absence analyses that sequencing depth was roughly uniform across donors.

As for this clone: Antigen unknown.

It was with 60 Vbeta and 13 Jbeta primers that the PCR ran. The repertoire was sequenced with immunoSEQ multiplex PCR; TCRdb's copy has only in-frame clones and lacks some. In the table there are 130,000 or so clones, about four fifths of which are singletons. This receptor was identified in a man aged 25-45 years in good health and CMV-seronegative. The sequencing input was PBMCs.

CDR3 in amino acids: CASSLVKQGTTEAFF. The CDR3 bases are TGTGCCAGCAGCTTAGTAAAACAGGGGACCACTGAAGCTTTCTTT. This chain connects TRBV11-2 to TRBJ1-1, with 7 positions matching TRBD1. The germline gives CDR1 SGHAT, CDR2 FQNNGV. The CDR3 contains 15 residues. V gave up 1 base and J gave up 4 bases; unmatched junction bases: 6.